The 14 T cell receptor beta chains given below trace back to one sample, sequenced in a study of Graves' ophthalmopathy and Graves' hyperthyroidism. TCR beta CDR3 regions were amplified from RNA transcripts. HTBI primers primed a first-round RT-PCR, and a second-round multiplex PCR followed. TCRdb reprocessed the multiplex PCR reads via MiXCR and lists one record per CDR3 protein. The table has 580,000 or so distinct CDR3 sequences, 35% to 45% seen once. The sequenced sample consisted of peripheral blood or thyroid tissue (not recorded which). The source is an adult man with Graves' hyperthyroidism.

The chain recombines TRBV7-2 with TRBJ1-2; weak D call: TRBD1 (6 bases). Between the trimmed V and J ends, which lost 5 bases and 3 bases, there was a span of 16 bases. Germline V CDR1 and CDR2: SGHTA, FQGNSA. This CDR3 region has 15 residues. CDR3 nucleotides: TGTGCCAGCAGCGAAGCGGCAGGGGAGGACTATGGCTACACCTTC. Amino acids: CASSEAAGEDYGYTF.

This clonotype was counted ten times or more. The J gene is TRBJ2-7, the V gene TRBV25-1; D may correspond to TRBD1 or TRBD2 (5 bases each). Germline loops: CDR1 MGHDK, CDR2 SYGVNS. The length of the CDR3 is 13 residues. Trimming removed 6 bases at V and 4 bases at J, with 13 bases between. In DNA form, the CDR3 reads TGTGCCAGCAGCCCGGGACCCCTTTACGAGCAGTACTTC. Amino acids: CASSPGPLYEQYF.

Only a few counts were recorded for this clonotype. This rearrangement joins TRBV6-6 to TRBJ1-5, with D maybe TRBD1 (5 bases). Germline V gene lookup returns CDR1 MNHNY and CDR2 SVGAGI (reference sequence). This CDR3 is built from 13 residues. Trimming pared 4 bases from V and 8 bases from J, leaving 12 bases between. CDR3 in DNA: TGTGCCAGCAGTTCCAGCCCGGGGGAGCCCCAGCATTTT. Residues: CASSSSPGEPQHF.

In the case of this clonotype: This may stem from a read error, because a much larger clone lies one nucleotide away. This CDR3 is missing its conserved last phenylalanine or tryptophan, likely due to a read error. V usage is TRBV10-3 and J usage is TRBJ2-5; TRBD2 matches 11 bases. From germline, CDR1 is ENHRY and CDR2 SYGVKD. The CDR3 is 17 amino acids. In DNA form, the CDR3 reads TGTGCCAGCAGTGCACTCACTAGCGGGGGCTTGCAAGAGACCCAGTACCTC. This translates into CASSALTSGGLQETQYL.

CDR3 amino acids: CASSGRSGRGTGELFF. Written as DNA, the CDR3 is TGTGCCAGCAGTGGGCGTAGCGGGAGGGGAACCGGGGAGCTGTTTTTT. The chain links TRBV6-1 to TRBJ2-2, with 11 bases identical to TRBD2. Per germline, CDR1 MNHNS and CDR2 SASEGT. Losses at the gene ends were 4 bases for V and 5 bases for J; bases not matched to a gene: 6. CDR3 length: 16 amino acids.

The chain carries TRBV11-1 and TRBJ1-4; TRBD1 is a possible D gene (6 bases). This CDR3 spans 17 amino acids. V dropped 4 bases and J dropped 8 bases, with 23 bases sitting between them. The V gene's germline CDR1 is SGHAT and CDR2 FQDESV (reference sequence). This CDR3 reads CASSSPRPETGREKLFF. The CDR3 DNA sequence: TGTGCCAGCAGCTCACCCAGACCAGAGACAGGCAGGGAAAAACTGTTTTTT.

At least ten counts were recorded for this clonotype. The rearrangement links TRBV25-1 to TRBJ1-2; 11 nucleotides line up with TRBD1. Looked up from germline, CDR1 is MGHDK and CDR2 is SYGVNS. This CDR3 is built from 14 residues. Trimming took 1 base from V and 7 from J; bases not matched to a gene: 2. DNA for the CDR3: TGTGCCAGCAGTGAATCGGGGACAGGGGGTGGCTACACCTTC. Amino acids: CASSESGTGGGYTF.

This clonotype showed up many times. V and J are TRBV4-1 and TRBJ1-1; D gene uncertain. V was trimmed by 2 bases and J by 2 bases, leaving 3 bases between them. Germline lookup yields CDR1 MGHRA and CDR2 YSYEKL. This CDR3 spans 12 amino acids. The chain's CDR3 is CASSQPNTEAFF. CDR3 DNA sequence: TGCGCCAGCAGCCAACCAAACACTGAAGCTTTCTTT.

The sample holds one count of this clonotype. The rearrangement joins TRBV10-3 to TRBJ1-1; D remains ambiguous. The V and J ends lost 7 bases and 4 bases respectively, with 19 bases between them. Germline-derived CDR1 and CDR2 are ENHRY and SYGVKD. The CDR3 is 15 residues long. This chain's CDR3 is CAIKETRPLGTEAFF. CDR3 nucleotides: TGTGCCATCAAGGAAACCAGACCGCTGGGCACTGAAGCTTTCTTT.

A word on this clonotype: This may come from a read error, since a much larger clone is one base off. This sequence joins TRBV7-8 and TRBJ2-7; weak D call: TRBD2 (5 bases). The DNA end lines up better with TRBJ2-1; the J call may be wrong. Germline V gene data show CDR1 as SGHVS and CDR2 as FQNEAQ. CDR3 length: 14 amino acids. The DNA of the CDR3 is TGTGCCAGCAGCTTAAGTAGCGAGCTCTACGAGCAGTTCTTC. This codes for CASSLSSELYEQFF.

To note about this clonotype: Since a much larger clone is just one base distant, this may be a read error. The genes are TRBV7-9 and TRBJ2-2; the D is unclear. V shed 5 bases and J shed 3 bases, with 19 bases lying between them. The CDR3 runs to 17 residues. From germline, CDR1 is SEHNR and CDR2 FQNEAQ (reference sequence). The CDR3, as DNA: TGTGCCAGCAGCCCACATTTTAGCAGGAGCTACACCGGGGAGCTGTTTTTT. It yields the protein CASSPHFSRSYTGELFF.

V and J are TRBV7-9 and TRBJ2-7, with TRBD2 matching over 10 bases. Trimming removed 5 bases from V and 7 bases from J; junction bases left unmatched: 17. Germline values: CDR1 SEHNR, CDR2 FQNEAQ (reference sequence). CDR3 length equals 17 residues. The CDR3 coding sequence is TGTGCCAGCAGCCTAAGCACCGGGACTAGCGTCACCGGGGAGCAGTACTTC. Residues: CASSLSTGTSVTGEQYF.

In its sample, this clonotype was seen many times. The rearrangement joins TRBV5-1 to TRBJ1-2; D uncertain. Trimming stripped 6 bases from V and 7 bases from J, with 4 bases between. The CDR3 is made up of 9 amino acids. Per germline, CDR1 SGHRS and CDR2 YFSETQ. The CDR3 region is CASMSGYTF. The CDR3 nucleotides are TGCGCCAGCATGAGTGGCTACACCTTC.

This rearrangement joins TRBV11-2 to TRBJ1-2; the D gene is possibly TRBD1 (6 bases). V was trimmed by 0 bases and J by 8 bases, leaving 16 bases between them. The CDR3 contains 15 residues. Germline assignment: CDR1 SGHAT and CDR2 FQNNGV. CDR3 coding DNA: TGTGCCAGCAGCTTAGATCGGGGGCAGGGTGGCGGCTACACCTTC. It translates to CASSLDRGQGGGYTF.